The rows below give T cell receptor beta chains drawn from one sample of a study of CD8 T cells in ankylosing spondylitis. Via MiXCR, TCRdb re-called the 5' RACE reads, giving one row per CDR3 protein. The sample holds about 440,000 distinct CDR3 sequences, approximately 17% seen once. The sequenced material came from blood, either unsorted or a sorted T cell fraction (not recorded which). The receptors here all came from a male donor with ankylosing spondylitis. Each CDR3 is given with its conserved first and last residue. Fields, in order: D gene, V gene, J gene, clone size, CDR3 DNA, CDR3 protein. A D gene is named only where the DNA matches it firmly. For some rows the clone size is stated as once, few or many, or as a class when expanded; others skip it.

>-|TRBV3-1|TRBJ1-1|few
TGTGCCAGCAGCCTGGAACCGGGAGAGAGTACTGAAGCTTTCTTT
CASSLEPGESTEAFF
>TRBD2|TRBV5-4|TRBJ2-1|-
TGTGCCAGCACCGAGTCGGACTACGATCGGGAGGACAATGAGCAGTTCTTC
CASTESDYDREDNEQFF
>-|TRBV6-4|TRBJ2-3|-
TGTGCCAGCAGTGACTCGGGACAATCCTCGGATACGCAGTATTTT
CASSDSGQSSDTQYF
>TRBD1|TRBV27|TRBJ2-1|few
TGTAGGGGGCTCCACTGGAATGAGCAGTTCTTC
CRGLHWNEQFF
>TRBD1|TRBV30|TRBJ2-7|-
TGTGCCTGGAAAAGGCAGGGGGCCTCCTACGAGCAGTACTTC
CAWKRQGASYEQYF
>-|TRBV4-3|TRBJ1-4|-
TGCGCCAGCAGCCAAGAGCCGGCCGCAACTAATGAAAAACTGTTTTTT
CASSQEPAATNEKLFF
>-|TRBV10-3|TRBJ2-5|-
TGTGCCACCGCCCAGTCTCAAGAGACCCAGTACTTC
CATAQSQETQYF
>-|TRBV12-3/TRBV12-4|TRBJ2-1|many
TGTGCCAGCAGTTTAAGATCAGCCGAGCAGTTCTTC
CASSLRSAEQFF
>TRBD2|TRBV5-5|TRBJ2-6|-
TGTGCCAGCAGCTTGGCGGGGGGGTTCTCTGGGGCCAACGTCCTGACTTTC
CASSLAGGFSGANVLTF
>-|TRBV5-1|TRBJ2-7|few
TGCGCCAGCAGCCTTGACGTCACGGCTGTCTACGAGCAGTACTTC
CASSLDVTAVYEQYF
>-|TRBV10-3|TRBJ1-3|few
TGTGCCATCAATCCGGCGAGCTCTGGAAACACCATATATTTT
CAINPASSGNTIYF
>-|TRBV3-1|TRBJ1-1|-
TGTGCCAGCAGCCAAGGACAGTACCCTGAAGCTTTCTTT
CASSQGQYPEAFF
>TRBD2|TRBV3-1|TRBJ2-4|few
TGTGCCAGCAGCCAAACGCCCCTAGCGGGTCCTTATGCCAAAAACATTCAGTACTTC
CASSQTPLAGPYAKNIQYF
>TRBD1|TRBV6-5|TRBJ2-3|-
TGTGCCAGCATTAAACAGGGGACAGATACGCAGTATTTT
CASIKQGTDTQYF
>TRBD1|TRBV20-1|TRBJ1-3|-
TGCAGTGCAAATCACAGGGGGTCTGGAAACACCATATATTTT
CSANHRGSGNTIYF
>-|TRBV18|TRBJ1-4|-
TGTGCCAGCTCGCCCGGTTTAGGGGAAAAACTGTTTTTT
CASSPGLGEKLFF
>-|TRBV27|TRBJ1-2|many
TGTGCCAGCAGTCCGACAGGAAGTCGTGGCTATGGCTACACCTTC
CASSPTGSRGYGYTF
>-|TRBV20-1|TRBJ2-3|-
TGCAGTGCTAAACAGAGAACTAGCACAGATACGCAGTATTTT
CSAKQRTSTDTQYF
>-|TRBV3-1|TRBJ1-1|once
TGTGCCAGCAGCCATGCGAGGGCTGAAGCTTTCTTT
CASSHARAEAFF
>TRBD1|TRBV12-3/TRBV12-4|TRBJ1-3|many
TGTGCCAGCAGGGCGACAGGGCACTCTGGAAACACCATATATTTT
CASRATGHSGNTIYF
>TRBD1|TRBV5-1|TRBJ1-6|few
TGCGCCAGCAGCTTGGTGGGACAGGAGATCCTCCACTTT
CASSLVGQEILHF
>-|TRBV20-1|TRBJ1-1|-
TGCAGTACCACAGGGAAGAACACTGAAGCTTTCTTT
CSTTGKNTEAFF
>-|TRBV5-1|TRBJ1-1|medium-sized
TGCGCCAGCAGCTTGACAGGCGAGAACACTGAAGCTTTCTTT
CASSLTGENTEAFF
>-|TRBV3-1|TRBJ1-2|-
TGTGCCAGCAGGATGTGGGACATAGCTAACTATGGCTACACCTTC
CASRMWDIANYGYTF
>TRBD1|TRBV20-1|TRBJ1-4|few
TGCAGTGCTAGAGATCAGGGGACAGCGAATGAAAAACTGTTTTTT
CSARDQGTANEKLFF
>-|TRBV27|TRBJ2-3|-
TGTGCCAGCGCCAGGGACCGTACAGATACGCAGTATTTT
CASARDRTDTQYF
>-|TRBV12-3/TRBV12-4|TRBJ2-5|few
TGTGCCAGCACTGGAGAGACGGGAAGGGGGGAGACCCAGTACTTC
CASTGETGRGETQYF
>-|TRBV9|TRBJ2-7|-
TGTGCCAGCAGCGTAGGGGGTGGGAGTCCCTACGAGCAGTACTTC
CASSVGGGSPYEQYF
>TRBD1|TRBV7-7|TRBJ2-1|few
TGTGCCAGCAGCTCTACAGGGGCACCCTACAATGAGCAGTTCTTC
CASSSTGAPYNEQFF
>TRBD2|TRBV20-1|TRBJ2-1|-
TGCAGTGCTAGAGATTCGGGTAGAGCGGGGGGGAACAATGAGCAGTTCTTC
CSARDSGRAGGNNEQFF
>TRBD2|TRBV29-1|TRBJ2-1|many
TGCAGCGTTGGCCGGCGGGAGAACCATGAGCAGTTCTTC
CSVGRRENHEQFF
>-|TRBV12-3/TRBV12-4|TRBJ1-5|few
TGTGCCAGCACATCAGCGGGGGTCCGGAGTCAGCCCCAGCATTTT
CASTSAGVRSQPQHF
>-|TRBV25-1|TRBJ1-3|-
TGTGCCAGCAGTGATTCGGGGCCGGGGAGGGACACCATATATTTT
CASSDSGPGRDTIYF
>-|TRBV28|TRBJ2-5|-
TGTGCCAGCAGTTTACCCAGGGGTGGGGAGACCCAGTACTTC
CASSLPRGGETQYF
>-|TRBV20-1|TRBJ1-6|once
TGCAGTGCCAAAGAGGCCAGAGGCAATGGCAATAATTCACCCCTCCACTTT
CSAKEARGNGNNSPLHF
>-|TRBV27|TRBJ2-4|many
TGTGCCAGCAGCCGCCACAAAAACATTCAGTACTTC
CASSRHKNIQYF
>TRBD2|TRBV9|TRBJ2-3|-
TGTGCCAGCAGCGACGGAACTAGCGGGGGGGCGGGTTATACGCAGTATTTT
CASSDGTSGGAGYTQYF
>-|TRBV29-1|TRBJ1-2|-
TGCAGCGTTGACGGTACACCCAACTATGGCTACACCTTC
CSVDGTPNYGYTF
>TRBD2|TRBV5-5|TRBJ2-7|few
TGTGCCAGCAGCCCCCGGGTTAGCGGGACCTCTTGGTACGAGCAGTACTTC
CASSPRVSGTSWYEQYF
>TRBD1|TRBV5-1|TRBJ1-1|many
TGCGCCAGCAGCACGGGACAGGGGGAACGGCGTATGAACACTGAAGCTTTCTTT
CASSTGQGERRMNTEAFF